Each of the 23 T cell receptor beta chains below was sequenced from the same sample in a study of blood T cell repertoires in COVID-19. Sequencing was performed with immunoSEQ multiplex PCR; in TCRdb, only in-frame clones are kept and a portion is missing. This sample carries approximately 140,000 clones, around 80% of them seen once, and the ten largest clones take around 15%. What was sequenced was peripheral blood. Every receptor here comes from a human donor with acute or convalescent COVID-19. The donor label of this sample is uncertain.

This rearrangement joins TRBV7-2 to TRBJ1-6; TRBD1 might be the D (5 bases). Deletions cut 1 base from V and 9 bases from J, with 13 bases between. From germline, CDR1 is SGHTA and CDR2 FQGNSA. This CDR3 has 15 amino acids. The CDR3 DNA follows: TGTGCCAGCAGCTTAGGGCGTCAGGGCGCTTCACCCCTCCACTTT. Amino acid sequence: CASSLGRQGASPLHF.

The V call is TRBV29-1, the J call TRBJ2-1; 12 nucleotides align to TRBD1. CDR1 is SQVTM, CDR2 ANQGSEA, per germline. With V trimmed by 3 bases and J by 3 bases, 9 bases remained unmatched. The CDR3 spans 17 residues. CDR3 residues: CSVDGTGGAGVYNEQFF. DNA of the CDR3: TGCAGCGTTGATGGGACAGGGGGCGCCGGCGTCTACAATGAGCAGTTCTTC.

CDR3 protein: CATKKTGDNQPQHF. The CDR3 DNA sequence: TGTGCCACCAAAAAGACAGGCGACAATCAGCCCCAGCATTTT. V usage is TRBV19 and J usage is TRBJ1-5, with D maybe TRBD1 (6 bases). The CDR3 contains 14 residues. Trimming pared 10 bases from V and 3 bases from J, leaving 16 bases between. Germline V CDR1 and CDR2: LNHDA, SQIVND (reference sequence).

The chain recombines TRBV5-4 with TRBJ2-7; TRBD2 is a possible D gene (6 bases). The CDR3 is 15 amino acids. Trimming took off 7 bases at V and 5 bases at J, with 22 bases between the two ends. Germline V gene data show CDR1 as SGHNT and CDR2 as YYREEE (reference sequence). The CDR3 here is CASQIGGEVPHEQYF. The CDR3 nucleotides read TGTGCCAGCCAGATCGGGGGAGAGGTCCCTCACGAGCAGTACTTC.

CDR3 DNA sequence: TGCGCCAGCAGCCAAGATTACCGGACAGGGTGGGAGCAGTACTTC. It is translated as CASSQDYRTGWEQYF. The chain combines TRBV4-1 with TRBJ2-7; TRBD1 matches 8 bases. V was pared by 0 bases and J by 7 bases, with 8 bases of the junction left unmatched. This CDR3 has 15 amino acids. Per the germline V gene, CDR1 is MGHRA and CDR2 is YSYEKL.

This rearrangement joins TRBV30 to TRBJ1-1; D gene unclear. Trimming took 3 bases from V and 4 from J, leaving 15 bases between them. Germline V gene lookup returns CDR1 GTSNPN and CDR2 SVGIG (reference sequence). The CDR3 has 14 residues. The CDR3, as DNA: TGTGCCTGGAGGTGGGAGAGTTGGGCCACTGAAGCTTTCTTT. Translating gives CAWRWESWATEAFF.

This clone was seen more than once but under ten times. The gene calls are TRBV30 and TRBJ1-2; D is undetermined. CDR3 size: 11 residues. The germline V gene has CDR1 GTSNPN and CDR2 SVGIG (reference sequence). Written as DNA, the CDR3 is TGTGTTGCGGGGTCCCTCAACGGCTACACCTTC. Protein product: CVAGSLNGYTF. Filled out from reference TRBV30 and TRBJ1-2, the complete variable domain reads SQTIHQWPATLVQPVGSPLSLECTVEGTSNPNLYWYRQAAGRGLQLLFYSVGIGQISSEVPQNLSASRPQDRQFILSSKKLLLSDSGFYLCVAGSLNGYTFGSGTRLTVV.

The chain couples TRBV29-1 to TRBJ1-2, with D tentatively TRBD1 (6 bases). V lost 5 bases and J lost 7, with 17 bases in between. CDR1 is SQVTM, CDR2 ANQGSEA, per germline. The CDR3 length is 13 residues. The CDR3, as DNA: TGCAGCGTTCAACAGGGAAAGGCTGGTGGCTACACCTTC. Translation gives CSVQQGKAGGYTF. The full variable domain, rest sourced from reference TRBV29-1 and TRBJ1-2, is SAVISQKPSRDICQRGTSLTIQCQVDSQVTMMFWYRQQPGQSLTLIATANQGSEATYESGFVIDKFPISRPNLTFSTLTVSNMSPEDSSIYLCSVQQGKAGGYTFGSGTRLTVV.

The rearrangement uses TRBV4-3 and TRBJ2-1, with 9 bases fitting TRBD1. Germline loops: CDR1 LGHNA, CDR2 YSLEER. The V segment lost 4 bases and the J segment 2 bases; nucleotides outside the gene matches: 9. The CDR3 extends over 17 amino acids. CDR3 in amino acids: CASSPYLGQGPYNEQFF. CDR3 bases: TGCGCCAGCAGCCCGTACCTGGGACAGGGTCCCTACAATGAGCAGTTCTTC.

This clone was seen just once. The genes are TRBV6-5 and TRBJ1-5; 7 bases match TRBD1. The CDR3 is 15 amino acids. Germline V gene data show CDR1 as MNHEY and CDR2 as SVGAGI. The V gene end was trimmed by 5 bases and the J gene end by 0 bases; junction bases not matched to a gene: 4. The CDR3 here is CASSTTGISNQPQHF. The CDR3, as DNA: TGTGCCAGCAGTACGACAGGGATTAGCAATCAGCCCCAGCATTTT.

This chain connects TRBV5-8 to TRBJ2-2; 9 bases are a match to TRBD1. The CDR3 loop spans 17 amino acids. The V and J ends lost 4 bases and 4 bases, in that order; junction bases with no gene match: 11. Looked up from germline, CDR1 is SGHTS and CDR2 is YDEGEE. The CDR3 protein is CASSNTQGALGTGELFF. The CDR3, as DNA: TGTGCCAGCAGCAACACACAGGGGGCATTAGGCACCGGGGAGCTGTTTTTT.

V is TRBV29-1 and J is TRBJ2-7; 9 bases line up with TRBD1. The CDR3 is 17 residues long. Losses at the gene ends were 0 bases for V and 3 bases for J; bases not matched to a gene: 12. Germline V gives CDR1 SQVTM, CDR2 ANQGSEA. The CDR3 DNA is TGCAGCGTTGAAGATCAGACGGACAGGGGTTTTAACTACGAGCAGTACTTC. This encodes CSVEDQTDRGFNYEQYF.

The gene calls are TRBV10-3 and TRBJ2-7, with D possibly TRBD1 on 6 matching bases. Germline loops: CDR1 ENHRY, CDR2 SYGVKD. V was shortened by 3 bases and J by 4 bases, with 7 bases between the two germline ends. The CDR3 spans 12 residues. CDR3 residues: CAISEQGYEQYF. The CDR3 bases are TGTGCCATCAGTGAACAGGGATACGAGCAGTACTTC.

This sequence joins TRBV12-5 and TRBJ2-7; TRBD1 might be the D (5 bases). CDR1 and CDR2 (germline): LGHNT, FRNRAP. This CDR3 is built from 15 residues. V was shortened by 5 bases and J by 0 bases, with 14 bases between the two germline ends. The CDR3 DNA is TGTGCTAGTGGTGGGAAACAGGCCCGCTCCTACGAGCAGTACTTC. Translated, it gives CASGGKQARSYEQYF.

This chain links TRBV3-1 (or the pseudogene TRBV3-2) with TRBJ2-7; 7 nucleotides line up with TRBD1. Germline-derived CDR1 and CDR2 are LGHDT and YNNKEL (reference sequence). The V and J ends lost 1 base and 0 bases, in that order; junction bases with no gene match: 6. This CDR3 comprises 16 residues. The CDR3 DNA sequence: TGTGCCAGCAGCCAAGGTTGGGCAGGGGGCTCCTACGAGCAGTACTTC. Protein product: CASSQGWAGGSYEQYF.

The chain carries TRBV4-1 and TRBJ2-1; a possible D gene is TRBD1 (6 bases). This CDR3 region has 15 residues. V dropped 2 bases and J dropped 4 bases, with 12 bases sitting between them. Germline lookup yields CDR1 MGHRA and CDR2 YSYEKL. The CDR3 region has the DNA TGCGCCAGCAGCCAAACTCGGGACACTTACAATGAGCAGTTCTTC. Protein product: CASSQTRDTYNEQFF.

The chain carries TRBV9 and TRBJ2-2; 12 nucleotides line up with TRBD2. Trimming at V came to 4 bases and at J to 4 bases, leaving 11 bases not matched to a gene. The CDR3 consists of 18 residues. The germline V gene encodes CDR1 SGDLS and CDR2 YYNGEE. In DNA, the CDR3 is TGTGCCAGCAGCACAGAGCCGCTAGCGGGGGGGCCCACCGGGGAGCTGTTTTTT. As protein: CASSTEPLAGGPTGELFF.

This clone was counted only a few times. The CDR3 DNA follows: TGTGCCTGGAGAAGGACAGCTGACTCCTATAATTCACCCCTCCACTTT. This gives the protein CAWRRTADSYNSPLHF. The chain uses TRBV30 and TRBJ1-6; D is possibly TRBD1 (6 bases). The CDR3 runs 16 residues. Deletions cut 3 bases from V and 0 bases from J, with 12 bases between. Germline loops: CDR1 GTSNPN, CDR2 SVGIG (reference sequence).

The gene calls are TRBV7-2 and TRBJ2-2; 11 nucleotides agree with TRBD1. The CDR3 runs to 16 residues. V was clipped by 3 bases and J by 5 bases; unmatched bases: 5. CDR1 and CDR2 (germline): SGHTA, FQGNSA. CDR3 sequence (DNA): TGTGCCAGCAGCTTGAGGACAGGGGGCGAAACCGGGGAGCTGTTTTTT. Its translation: CASSLRTGGETGELFF.

This clone was detected only a few times. V is TRBV15 and J is TRBJ1-1, with D perhaps matching TRBD1 (5 bases). Trimming removed 3 bases from V and 4 bases from J, with 12 bases in between. In germline, CDR1 is LNHNV, CDR2 YYDKDF (reference sequence). The CDR3 sequence is 14 residues long. The chain's CDR3 is CATSREGRATEAFF. For the CDR3, the DNA is TGTGCCACCAGCAGGGAGGGGAGGGCCACTGAAGCTTTCTTT.

Regarding this clone: Different DNA sequences within this sample yield the same CDR3. The chain recombines TRBV9 with TRBJ2-1, with TRBD2 identical over 7 bases. V lost 0 bases to trimming and J lost 10 bases; unmatched junction nucleotides: 10. Per germline, CDR1 SGDLS and CDR2 YYNGEE. The CDR3 loop spans 15 amino acids. CDR3: CASSVGGGTPGEQFF. The CDR3 coding sequence is TGTGCCAGCAGCGTAGGGGGGGGGACCCCGGGGGAGCAGTTCTTC.

This clone was detected a few times. The chain has TRBV7-2 and TRBJ1-1, with D possibly TRBD1 on 6 matching bases. This CDR3 has 14 amino acids. Germline loops: CDR1 SGHTA, CDR2 FQGNSA. The V gene lost 7 bases and the J gene lost 0 bases, with 12 bases spanning the gap. CDR3 sequence: CASNFGQLNTEAFF. CDR3 nucleotides: TGTGCCAGCAACTTTGGACAGTTGAACACTGAAGCTTTCTTT.

The rearrangement links TRBV27 to TRBJ2-3, with 9 bases fitting TRBD2. CDR1 MNHEY and CDR2 SMNVEV come from the germline V gene (reference sequence). Germline trimming cut 4 bases from V and 4 bases from J; bases unmatched to any gene: 9. The CDR3 is 16 residues long. Here the CDR3 DNA reads TGTGCCAGCAGTTCCGGGATAGCGGGGGTCCCAGATACGCAGTATTTT. Translating it yields CASSSGIAGVPDTQYF.